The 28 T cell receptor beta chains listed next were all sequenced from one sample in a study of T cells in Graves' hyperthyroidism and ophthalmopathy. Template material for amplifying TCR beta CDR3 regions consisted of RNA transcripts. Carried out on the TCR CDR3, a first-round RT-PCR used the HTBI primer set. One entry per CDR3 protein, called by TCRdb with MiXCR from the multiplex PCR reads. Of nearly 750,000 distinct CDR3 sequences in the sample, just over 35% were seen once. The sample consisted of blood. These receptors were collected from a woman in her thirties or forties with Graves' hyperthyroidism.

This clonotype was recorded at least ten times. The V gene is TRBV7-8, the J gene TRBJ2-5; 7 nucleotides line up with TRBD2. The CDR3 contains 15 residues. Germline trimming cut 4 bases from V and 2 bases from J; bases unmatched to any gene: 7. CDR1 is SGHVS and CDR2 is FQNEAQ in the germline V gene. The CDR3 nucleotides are TGTGCCAGCAGCTCTCTTCCGGGGGGTCAAGAGACCCAGTACTTC. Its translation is CASSSLPGGQETQYF. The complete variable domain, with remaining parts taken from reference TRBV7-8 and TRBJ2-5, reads GAGVSQSPRYKVAKRGQDVALRCDPISGHVSLFWYQQALGQGPEFLTYFQNEAQLDKSGLPSDRFFAERPEGSVSTLKIQRTQQEDSAVYLCASSSLPGGQETQYFGPGTRLLVL.

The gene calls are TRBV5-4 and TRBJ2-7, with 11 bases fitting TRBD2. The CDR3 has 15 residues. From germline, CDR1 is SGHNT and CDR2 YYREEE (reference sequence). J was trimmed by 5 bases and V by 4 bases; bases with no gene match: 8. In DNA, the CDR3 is TGTGCCAGCAGCCCAATTAGCGGGAGGGCCCACGAGCAGTACTTC. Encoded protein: CASSPISGRAHEQYF.

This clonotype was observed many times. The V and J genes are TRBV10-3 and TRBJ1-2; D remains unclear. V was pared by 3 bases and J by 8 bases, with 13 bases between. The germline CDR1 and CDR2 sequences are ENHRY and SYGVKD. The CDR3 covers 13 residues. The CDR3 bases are TGTGCCATCAGTGAAGTGAGGTGGAGAGGCTACACCTTC. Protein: CAISEVRWRGYTF.

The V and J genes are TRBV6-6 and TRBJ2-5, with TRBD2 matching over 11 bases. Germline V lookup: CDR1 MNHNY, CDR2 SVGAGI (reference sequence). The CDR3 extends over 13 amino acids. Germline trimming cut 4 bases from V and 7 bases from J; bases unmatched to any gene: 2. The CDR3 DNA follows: TGTGCCAGCAGTTCCGGGACTAGCGGGACCCAGTACTTC. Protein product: CASSSGTSGTQYF.

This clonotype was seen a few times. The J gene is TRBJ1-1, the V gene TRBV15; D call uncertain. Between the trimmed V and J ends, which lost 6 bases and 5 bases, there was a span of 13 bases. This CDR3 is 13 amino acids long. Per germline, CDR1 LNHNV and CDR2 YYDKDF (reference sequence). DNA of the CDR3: TGTGCCACCAGTGCCGGGCTGAGGACTGAAGCTTTCTTT. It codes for CATSAGLRTEAFF.

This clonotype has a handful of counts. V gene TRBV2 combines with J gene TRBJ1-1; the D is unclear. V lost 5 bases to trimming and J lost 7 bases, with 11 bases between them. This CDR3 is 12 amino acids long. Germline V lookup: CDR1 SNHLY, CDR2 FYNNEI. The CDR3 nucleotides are TGTGCCAGCAGTTTAAGTTCCTTTGAAGCTTTCTTT. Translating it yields CASSLSSFEAFF.

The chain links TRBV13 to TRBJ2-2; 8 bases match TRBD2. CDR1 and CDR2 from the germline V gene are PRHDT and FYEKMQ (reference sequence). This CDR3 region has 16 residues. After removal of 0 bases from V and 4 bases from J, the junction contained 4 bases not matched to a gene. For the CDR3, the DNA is TGTGCCAGCAGCTTAGGTTCGCGGGGGGTCACCGGGGAGCTGTTTTTT. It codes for CASSLGSRGVTGELFF.

This CDR3 reads CASSHVRDRNTEAFF. Written as DNA, the CDR3 is TGTGCCAGCAGTCATGTGCGGGACAGGAACACTGAAGCTTTCTTT. The chain employs TRBV7-3 and TRBJ1-1, with TRBD1 matching over 7 bases. Looked up from germline, CDR1 is SGHTA and CDR2 is FQGTGA. The CDR3 length is 15 residues. V lost 6 bases and J lost 1; bases outside the gene matches: 8.

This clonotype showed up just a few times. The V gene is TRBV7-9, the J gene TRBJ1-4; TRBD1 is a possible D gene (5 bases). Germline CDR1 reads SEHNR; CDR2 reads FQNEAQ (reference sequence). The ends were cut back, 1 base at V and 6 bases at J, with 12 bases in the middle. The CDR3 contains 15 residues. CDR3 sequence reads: CASSLDPGRHEKLFF. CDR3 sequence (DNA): TGTGCCAGCAGCTTAGATCCAGGGCGGCATGAAAAACTGTTTTTT.

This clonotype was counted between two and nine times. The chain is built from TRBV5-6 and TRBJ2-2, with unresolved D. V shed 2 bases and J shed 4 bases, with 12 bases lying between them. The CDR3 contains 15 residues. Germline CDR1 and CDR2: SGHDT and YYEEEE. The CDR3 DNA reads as TGTGCCAGCAGCTTCCGTAAGGTGTTCACCGGGGAGCTGTTTTTT. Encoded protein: CASSFRKVFTGELFF.

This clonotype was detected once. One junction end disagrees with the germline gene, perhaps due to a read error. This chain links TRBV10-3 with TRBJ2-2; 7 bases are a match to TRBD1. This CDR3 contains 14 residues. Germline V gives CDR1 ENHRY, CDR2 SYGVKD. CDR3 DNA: TGTGCCAGCAGTTACGGGACAGTCACCGGGGAGCTGTTTTTT. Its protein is CASSYGTVTGELFF.

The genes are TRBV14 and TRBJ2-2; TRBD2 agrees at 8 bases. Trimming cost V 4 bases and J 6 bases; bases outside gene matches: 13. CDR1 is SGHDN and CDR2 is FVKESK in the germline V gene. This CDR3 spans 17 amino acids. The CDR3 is CASSRSLTSASAGELFF. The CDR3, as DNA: TGTGCCAGCAGCCGCTCCCTGACTAGCGCGTCGGCCGGGGAGCTGTTTTTT.

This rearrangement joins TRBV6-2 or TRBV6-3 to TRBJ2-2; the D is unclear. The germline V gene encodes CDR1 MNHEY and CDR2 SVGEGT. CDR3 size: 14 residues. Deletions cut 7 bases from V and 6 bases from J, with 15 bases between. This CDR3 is CASINLAWAGELFF. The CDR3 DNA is TGTGCCAGCATTAACCTCGCCTGGGCCGGGGAGCTGTTTTTT.

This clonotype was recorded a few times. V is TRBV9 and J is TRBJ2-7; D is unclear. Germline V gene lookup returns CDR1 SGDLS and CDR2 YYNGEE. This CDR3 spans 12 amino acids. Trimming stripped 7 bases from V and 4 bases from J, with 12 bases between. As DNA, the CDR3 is TGTGCCAGCTCAAAGACGGCGTACGAGCAGTACTTC. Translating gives CASSKTAYEQYF.

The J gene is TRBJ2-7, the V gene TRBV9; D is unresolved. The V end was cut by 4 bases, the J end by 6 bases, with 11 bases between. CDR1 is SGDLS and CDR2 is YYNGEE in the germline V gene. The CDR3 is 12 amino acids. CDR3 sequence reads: CASSQATGEQYF. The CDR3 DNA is TGTGCCAGCAGCCAAGCTACCGGCGAGCAGTACTTC.

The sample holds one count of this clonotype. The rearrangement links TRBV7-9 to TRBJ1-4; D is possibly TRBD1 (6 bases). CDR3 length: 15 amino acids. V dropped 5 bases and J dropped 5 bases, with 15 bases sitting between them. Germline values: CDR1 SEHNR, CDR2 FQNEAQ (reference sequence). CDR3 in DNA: TGTGCCAGCAGCCCCCGGGGGGCAGCAAATGAAAAACTGTTTTTT. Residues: CASSPRGAANEKLFF. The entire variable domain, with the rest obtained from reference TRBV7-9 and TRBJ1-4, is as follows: DTGVSQNPRHKITKRGQNVTFRCDPISEHNRLYWYRQTLGQGPEFLTYFQNEAQLEKSRLLSDRFSAERPKGSFSTLEIQRTEQGDSAMYLCASSPRGAANEKLFFGSGTQLSVL.

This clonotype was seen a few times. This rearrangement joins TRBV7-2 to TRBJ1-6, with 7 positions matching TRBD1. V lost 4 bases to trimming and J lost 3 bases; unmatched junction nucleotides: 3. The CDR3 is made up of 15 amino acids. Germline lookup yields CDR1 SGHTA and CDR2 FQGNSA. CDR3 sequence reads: CASSWRQGYNSPLHF. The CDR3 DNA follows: TGTGCCAGCAGCTGGAGACAGGGCTATAATTCACCCCTCCACTTT.

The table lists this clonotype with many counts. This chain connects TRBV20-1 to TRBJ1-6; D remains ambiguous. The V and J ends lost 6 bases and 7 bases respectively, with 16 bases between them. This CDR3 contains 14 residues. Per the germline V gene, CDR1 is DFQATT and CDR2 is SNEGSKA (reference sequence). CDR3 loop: CSATRETGNSPLHF. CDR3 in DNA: TGCAGTGCCACGCGAGAGACGGGGAATTCACCCCTCCACTTT.

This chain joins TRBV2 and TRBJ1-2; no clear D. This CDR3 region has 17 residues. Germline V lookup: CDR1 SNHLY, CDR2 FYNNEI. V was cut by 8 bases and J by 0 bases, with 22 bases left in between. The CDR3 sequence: CASSPANQGPANYGYTF. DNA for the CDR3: TGTGCCAGCTCACCCGCAAATCAAGGGCCAGCTAACTATGGCTACACCTTC. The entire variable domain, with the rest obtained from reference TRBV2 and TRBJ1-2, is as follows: EPEVTQTPSHQVTQMGQEVILRCVPISNHLYFYWYRQILGQKVEFLVSFYNNEISEKSEIFDDQFSVERPDGSNFTLKIRSTKLEDSAMYFCASSPANQGPANYGYTFGSGTRLTVV.

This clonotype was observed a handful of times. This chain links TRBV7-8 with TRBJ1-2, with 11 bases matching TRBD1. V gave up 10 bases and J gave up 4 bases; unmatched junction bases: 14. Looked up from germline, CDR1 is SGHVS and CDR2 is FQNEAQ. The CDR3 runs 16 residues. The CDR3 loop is CATYPRGTGGVYGYTF. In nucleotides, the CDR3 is TGTGCCACCTACCCGCGGGGGACAGGGGGGGTCTATGGCTACACCTTC.

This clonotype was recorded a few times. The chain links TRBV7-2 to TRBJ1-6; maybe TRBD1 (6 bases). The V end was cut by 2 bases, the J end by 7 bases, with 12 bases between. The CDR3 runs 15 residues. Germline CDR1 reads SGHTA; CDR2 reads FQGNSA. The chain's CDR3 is CASSLSGVLNSPLHF. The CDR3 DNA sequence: TGTGCCAGCAGCTTATCAGGGGTCCTGAATTCACCCCTCCACTTT.

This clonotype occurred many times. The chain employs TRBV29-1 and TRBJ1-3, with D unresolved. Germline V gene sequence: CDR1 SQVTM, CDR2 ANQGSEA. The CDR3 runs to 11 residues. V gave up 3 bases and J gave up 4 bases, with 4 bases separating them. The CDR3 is CSVESGNTIYF. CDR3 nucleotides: TGCAGCGTTGAGTCCGGAAACACCATATATTTT.

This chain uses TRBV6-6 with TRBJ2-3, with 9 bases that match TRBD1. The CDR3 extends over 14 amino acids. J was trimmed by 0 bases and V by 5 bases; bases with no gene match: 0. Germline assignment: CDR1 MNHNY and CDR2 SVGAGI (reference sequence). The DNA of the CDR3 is TGTGCCAGCAGTGGACAGGGGAGCACAGATACGCAGTATTTT. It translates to CASSGQGSTDTQYF.

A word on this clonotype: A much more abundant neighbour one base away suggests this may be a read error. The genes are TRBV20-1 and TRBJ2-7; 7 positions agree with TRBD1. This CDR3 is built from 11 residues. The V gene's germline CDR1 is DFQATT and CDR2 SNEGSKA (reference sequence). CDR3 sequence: CSVIQGYGQYF. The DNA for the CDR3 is TGCAGTGTGATACAGGGGTACGGGCAGTACTTC.

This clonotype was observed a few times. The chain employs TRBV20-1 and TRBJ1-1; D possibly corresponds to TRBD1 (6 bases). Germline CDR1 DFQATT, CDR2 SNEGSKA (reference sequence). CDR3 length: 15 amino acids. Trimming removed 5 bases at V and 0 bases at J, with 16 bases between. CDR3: CSAPPPQGMNTEAFF. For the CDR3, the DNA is TGCAGTGCTCCCCCCCCCCAGGGGATGAACACTGAAGCTTTCTTT.

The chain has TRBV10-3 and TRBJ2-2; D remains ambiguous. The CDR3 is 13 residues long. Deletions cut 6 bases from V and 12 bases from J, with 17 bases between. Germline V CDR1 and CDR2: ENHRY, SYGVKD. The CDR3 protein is CAIRRGPDGKLFF. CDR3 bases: TGTGCCATCAGGCGAGGACCGGATGGGAAGCTGTTTTTT.

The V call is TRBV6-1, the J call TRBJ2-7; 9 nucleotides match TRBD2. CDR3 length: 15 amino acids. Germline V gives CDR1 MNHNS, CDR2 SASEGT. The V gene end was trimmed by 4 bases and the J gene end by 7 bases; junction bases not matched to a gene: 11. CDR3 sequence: CASSVKASGDREQYF. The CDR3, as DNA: TGTGCCAGCAGTGTTAAGGCTAGCGGGGACAGAGAGCAGTACTTC.

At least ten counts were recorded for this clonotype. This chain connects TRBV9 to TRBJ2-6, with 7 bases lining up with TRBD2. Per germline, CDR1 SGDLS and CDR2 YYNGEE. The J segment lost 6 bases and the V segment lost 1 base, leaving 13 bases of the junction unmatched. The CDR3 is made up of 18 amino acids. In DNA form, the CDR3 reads TGTGCCAGCAGCGTACGATATGGGGGGGGGAATGAGGCCAACGTCCTGACTTTC. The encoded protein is CASSVRYGGGNEANVLTF.